Listed below are T cell receptor beta chains from one sample, sequenced in a study of T-cell reconstitution after alpha-beta-depleted transplantation in children. MiXCR, applied by TCRdb to the PCR reads, yields one record per CDR3 protein. The sample holds a few hundred thousand distinct CDR3 sequences, roughly two fifths seen once. Here the sequenced sample was PBMCs, taken before TCRalphabeta/CD19-depleted stem cell transplant. All receptors come from a girl aged 2 to 10 with aplastic anemia, due to receive a stem cell transplant. CDR3s include the opening cysteine and the closing phenylalanine or tryptophan. Fields, in order: CDR3 length, V gene, clone size, D gene, J gene, CDR3 DNA, CDR3 protein. D genes are given only for firm matches. The size field is filled for only some rows; it gives once, few, many or a size class.

>17|TRBV29-1|NA|TRBD2|TRBJ2-1
TGCAGCGTTGAAAGTACGGGGAGGGGCGGCTCCTACAATGAGCAGTTCTTC
CSVESTGRGGSYNEQFF
>15|TRBV7-8|NA|NA|TRBJ2-3
TGTGCCAGCAGCCCCAGGACAGCTAGCACAGATACGCAGTATTTT
CASSPRTASTDTQYF
>15|TRBV6-1|few|TRBD2|TRBJ2-5
TGTGCCAGCAGTATAACTAGCGGGGCAATGGGGACCCAGTACTTC
CASSITSGAMGTQYF
>12|TRBV14|NA|NA|TRBJ1-1
TGTGTCAGCAGCCAACTAGGCCGGGGAGCTTTCTTT
CVSSQLGRGAFF
>15|TRBV7-9|NA|TRBD1|TRBJ1-4
TGTGCCAGCAGCTTAGCGGGACAGGGGGAAGAAAAACTGTTTTTT
CASSLAGQGEEKLFF
>16|TRBV9|NA|NA|TRBJ2-5
TGTGCCAGCAGCGTAGCCGGGGATTCGGTGAGAGAGACCCAGTACTTC
CASSVAGDSVRETQYF
>15|TRBV7-3|NA|TRBD1|TRBJ1-1
TGTGCCAGCAGCCCACCGGGACAGGGTATGACTGAAGCTTTCTTT
CASSPPGQGMTEAFF
>13|TRBV12-3/TRBV12-4|NA|TRBD1|TRBJ2-5
TGTGCCACCACCTCGGACAGGGAAGAGACCCAGTACTTC
CATTSDREETQYF
>13|TRBV12-3/TRBV12-4|many|NA|TRBJ2-3
TGTGCCAGCACCAACAGGGCCCAAGATACGCAGTATTTT
CASTNRAQDTQYF
>16|TRBV5-1|NA|TRBD2|TRBJ2-3
TGCGCCAGCAGCTTCCTACTAGCGGGAGGCCTAGATACGCAGTATTTT
CASSFLLAGGLDTQYF
>17|TRBV5-5|many|NA|TRBJ1-3
TGTGCCAGCAGCTCACAAACTACAGTCATCTCTGGAAACACCATATATTTT
CASSSQTTVISGNTIYF
>16|TRBV4-1|few|TRBD2|TRBJ2-7
TGCGCCAGCAGCCGAGAGACTAGCGGGAGCCCCTACGAGCAGTACTTC
CASSRETSGSPYEQYF
>15|TRBV10-3|NA|TRBD2|TRBJ2-5
TGTGCCACCTCCGGGACTAGCGGGAGAGAAGAGACCCAGTACTTC
CATSGTSGREETQYF
>12|TRBV28|many|NA|TRBJ1-2
TGTGCCAGCAGGCAAAATCCCTATGGCTACACCTTC
CASRQNPYGYTF
>14|TRBV20-1|few|NA|TRBJ1-2
TGCAGTGCTAGAAGGGTGGGAGCTAACTATGGCTACACCTTC
CSARRVGANYGYTF
>16|TRBV11-2|NA|TRBD2|TRBJ2-3
TGTGCCAGCAGCGGGCACAGCGGGAAAGGCACAGATACGCAGTATTTT
CASSGHSGKGTDTQYF
>14|TRBV20-1|few|TRBD2|TRBJ2-1
TGCAGTGCTAGTTCTAGCGGGAGGGCCGATGAGCAGTTCTTC
CSASSSGRADEQFF
>14|TRBV20-1|NA|NA|TRBJ2-3
TGCAGTGCTAGGTCTGCGTCAGACACAGATACGCAGTATTTT
CSARSASDTDTQYF
>16|TRBV7-6|NA|TRBD2|TRBJ2-3
TGTGCCAGCAGCTTATATCCTAGCGGGGACACAGATACGCAGTATTTT
CASSLYPSGDTDTQYF
>16|TRBV5-1|once|TRBD1|TRBJ2-2
TGCGCCAGCAGCTGGGGACAGGGGAGGAATGCCGGGGAGCTGTTTTTT
CASSWGQGRNAGELFF
>15|TRBV29-1|many|NA|TRBJ1-6
TGCAGCGTACAAACCGGGACGGCGTATAATTCACCCCTCCACTTT
CSVQTGTAYNSPLHF
>13|TRBV20-1|NA|NA|TRBJ1-6
TGCAGTGCTGCCCGGGTTTCGGGTTCACCCCTCCACTTT
CSAARVSGSPLHF
>14|TRBV5-1|NA|NA|TRBJ2-1
TGCGCCAGCAGCTACGGAGGGTTATACAATGAGCAGTTCTTC
CASSYGGLYNEQFF
>14|TRBV28|few|NA|TRBJ1-6
TGTGCCAGCAGTTTAGGGGACACTCCGTTGCCCCTCCACTTT
CASSLGDTPLPLHF
>11|TRBV20-1|many|NA|TRBJ2-1
TGCAGTGCTAGGGAGGACAATGAGCAGTTCTTC
CSAREDNEQFF
>13|TRBV20-1|NA|NA|TRBJ1-1
TGCAGTGCCCCCGGGGGACTGAGCACTGAAGCTTTCTTT
CSAPGGLSTEAFF
>12|TRBV10-3|many|TRBD1|TRBJ2-7
TGTGCCCTGCGGACAGGGTATGGCGAGCAGTACTTC
CALRTGYGEQYF
>13|TRBV10-3|NA|NA|TRBJ2-5
TGTGCCATCAGTCCCCACTCCCAAGAGACCCAGTACTTC
CAISPHSQETQYF
>14|TRBV20-1|NA|NA|TRBJ1-3
TGCAGTGCTACCCCGTTAAACTCTGGAAACACCATATATTTT
CSATPLNSGNTIYF
>15|TRBV12-3/TRBV12-4|NA|TRBD2|TRBJ2-1
TGTGCCAGCAGAGCACTAGCGGGGGCCCCGGGGGAGCAGTTCTTC
CASRALAGAPGEQFF
>13|TRBV6-6|many|NA|TRBJ2-5
TGTGCCAGCAGTTATGGGTCGGAAGAGACCCAGTACTTC
CASSYGSEETQYF
>14|TRBV12-3/TRBV12-4|many|TRBD1|TRBJ2-7
TGTGCCAGCAGGAGGGACAGGGGGCGGAACGAGCAGTACTTC
CASRRDRGRNEQYF
>15|TRBV28|once|NA|TRBJ2-5
TGTGCCAGCAGTTTGATCTGGGACTTCAAAGAGACCCAGTACTTC
CASSLIWDFKETQYF
>16|TRBV7-2|few|TRBD2|TRBJ2-3
TGTGCCAGCAGCTTAGGTAGCGGGGGTTACACAGATACGCAGTATTTT
CASSLGSGGYTDTQYF
>13|TRBV29-1|few|NA|TRBJ1-1
TGCAGCGTTGAAGCTGAACAGCTAGGGAAAGCTTTCTTT
CSVEAEQLGKAFF
>14|TRBV20-1|NA|TRBD2|TRBJ2-1
TGCAGTGCTGGACTAGCGGGAGGGTACAATGAGCAGTTCTTC
CSAGLAGGYNEQFF
>14|TRBV29-1|NA|NA|TRBJ2-1
TGCAGCGTTGAACCTGGGAGTATCTACAATGAGCAGTTCTTC
CSVEPGSIYNEQFF
>15|TRBV18|NA|TRBD1|TRBJ1-5
TGTGCCAGCTCACCACAAGGACAGGACAATCAGCCCCAGCATTTT
CASSPQGQDNQPQHF
>15|TRBV5-6|NA|TRBD1|TRBJ2-3
TGTGCCAGCAGCCCCGGACAGGGCATTCTGGATACGCAGTATTTT
CASSPGQGILDTQYF
>14|TRBV20-1|NA|TRBD1|TRBJ2-3
TGCAGTGCTAGCCAACGGACAGGGCCAGATACGCAGTATTTT
CSASQRTGPDTQYF
>14|TRBV5-5|few|TRBD2|TRBJ2-3
TGTGCCAGCAGCTTTAGCGGGGGTACAGATACGCAGTATTTT
CASSFSGGTDTQYF
>17|TRBV12-3/TRBV12-4|few|NA|TRBJ2-6
TGTGCCAGCTTTACGGGAGAGACTTATGGGGGGGCCAACGTCCTGACTTTC
CASFTGETYGGANVLTF
>16|TRBV20-1|once|NA|TRBJ2-1
TGCAGTGCTACTTCCTGGGGGGACCGGGGCTACAATGAGCAGTTCTTC
CSATSWGDRGYNEQFF
>13|TRBV12-3/TRBV12-4|many|NA|TRBJ1-6
TGTGCCAGCGCCGTAGGGGGTAGGACACCCCTCCACTTT
CASAVGGRTPLHF
>15|TRBV20-1|NA|NA|TRBJ2-1
TGCAGTGCTAGAGATAGGAGCGGCACCTACAATGAGCAGTTCTTC
CSARDRSGTYNEQFF
>17|TRBV6-1|NA|NA|TRBJ1-5
TGTGCCAGCAGTCGGATTCCACCGGGCAGGTCCAATCAGCCCCAGCATTTT
CASSRIPPGRSNQPQHF